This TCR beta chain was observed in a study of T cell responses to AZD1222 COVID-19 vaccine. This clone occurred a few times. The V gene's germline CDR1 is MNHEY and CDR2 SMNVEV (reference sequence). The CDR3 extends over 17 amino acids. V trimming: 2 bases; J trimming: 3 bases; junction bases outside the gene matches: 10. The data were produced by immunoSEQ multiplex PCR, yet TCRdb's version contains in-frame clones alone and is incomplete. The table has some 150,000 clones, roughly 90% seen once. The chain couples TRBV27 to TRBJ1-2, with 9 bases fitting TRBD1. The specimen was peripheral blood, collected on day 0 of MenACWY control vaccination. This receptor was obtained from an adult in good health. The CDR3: CASSLIPGQGLDYGYTF. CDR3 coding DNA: TGTGCCAGCAGTTTAATCCCAGGACAGGGGCTCGACTATGGCTACACCTTC.